This entry describes one T cell receptor beta chain. What it recognizes is unknown. The sample comes from a study of T-cell memory formation after mild COVID-19. Findings and caveats of the study: The CD4+ clones that contracted clustered mainly within CM and EM, and the CD8+ clones concentrated in EMRA. Clones contracting day 15 to 85 were balanced CD4/CD8; later expanders leaned CD4+.

CDR1 SGHTA and CDR2 FQGNSA come from the germline V gene. This CDR3 spans 15 amino acids. Trimming took 5 bases from V and 8 from J; bases not matched to a gene: 8. In TCRdb, the 5' RACE reads were re-called with MiXCR into one record per CDR3 protein. The sample lists fewer than 500,000 distinct CDR3 sequences, more than 20% seen once, with roughly an eighth in the top ten. This receptor was identified in an adult woman who had mild COVID-19 (a few samples of this study predate the infection). Cell type and time point are not known. The chain is built from TRBV7-2 and TRBJ2-3, with TRBD1 identical over 12 bases. Sequenced input: PBMCs or a T cell subset sorted from them (not recorded which). This CDR3 is CASSTTGTGGVTQYF. CDR3 nucleotide sequence: TGTGCCAGCAGCACTACCGGGACAGGGGGCGTTACGCAGTATTTT.